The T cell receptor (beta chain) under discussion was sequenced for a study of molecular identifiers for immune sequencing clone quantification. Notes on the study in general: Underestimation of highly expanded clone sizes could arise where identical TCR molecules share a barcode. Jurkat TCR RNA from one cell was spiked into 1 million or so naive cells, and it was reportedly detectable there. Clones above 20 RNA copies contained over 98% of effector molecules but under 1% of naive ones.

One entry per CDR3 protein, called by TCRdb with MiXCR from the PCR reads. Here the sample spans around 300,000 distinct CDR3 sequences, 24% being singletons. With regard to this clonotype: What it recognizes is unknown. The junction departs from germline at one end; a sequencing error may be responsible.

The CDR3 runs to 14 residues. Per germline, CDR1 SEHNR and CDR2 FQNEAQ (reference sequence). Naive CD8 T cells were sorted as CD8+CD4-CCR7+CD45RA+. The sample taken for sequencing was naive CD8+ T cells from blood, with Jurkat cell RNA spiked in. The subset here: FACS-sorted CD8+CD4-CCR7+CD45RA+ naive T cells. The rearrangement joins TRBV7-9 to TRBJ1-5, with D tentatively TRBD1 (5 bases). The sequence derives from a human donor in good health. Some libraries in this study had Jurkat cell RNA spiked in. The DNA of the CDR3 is TGTGCCGGCAGTTTTGGGGGGGGGAATCAGCCCCAGCATTTT. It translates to CAGSFGGGNQPQHF.